Shown below are 10 T cell receptor beta chains from a single sample sequenced in a study of T cells in Graves' hyperthyroidism and ophthalmopathy. RNA transcripts gave rise to amplified TCR beta CDR3 regions. HTBI primers were employed in a first-round RT-PCR of the TCR CDR3. MiXCR, applied by TCRdb to the multiplex PCR reads, yields one record per CDR3 protein. Here the sample spans around 250,000 distinct CDR3 sequences, around 17% being singletons. The sample was blood. The receptor set was obtained from a woman aged 18 to 35 with Graves' ophthalmopathy.

This clonotype was found a few times. V usage is TRBV14 and J usage is TRBJ2-1; D unclear. V lost 0 bases and J lost 0, with 9 bases in between. The germline V gene encodes CDR1 SGHDN and CDR2 FVKESK. The CDR3 runs 16 residues. CDR3 nucleotides: TGTGCCAGCAGCCAAGAGCCCTACATCTCCTACAATGAGCAGTTCTTC. This codes for CASSQEPYISYNEQFF.

This chain uses TRBV28 with TRBJ1-1, with a possible D match to TRBD1 (6 bases). The V and J ends lost 2 bases and 5 bases respectively, with 21 bases between them. Germline loops: CDR1 MDHEN, CDR2 SYDVKM. The CDR3 totals 17 residues. The CDR3, as DNA: TGTGCCAGCAGTTTAATTGTCCCGGGGGGGGCGCCGACTGAAGCTTTCTTT. Its protein product is CASSLIVPGGAPTEAFF.

This clonotype was picked up many times. This chain links TRBV7-9 with TRBJ1-1; 9 positions match TRBD1. The germline V gene has CDR1 SEHNR and CDR2 FQNEAQ (reference sequence). The CDR3 length is 12 residues. V was clipped by 8 bases and J by 6 bases; unmatched bases: 4. CDR3 protein: CASDRGVAEAFF. CDR3 sequence (DNA): TGTGCCAGCGACAGGGGGGTCGCTGAAGCTTTCTTT.

The chain is built from TRBV28 and TRBJ1-1, with TRBD1 identical over 10 bases. The CDR3 runs to 16 residues. Germline V CDR1 and CDR2: MDHEN, SYDVKM. The V segment lost 4 bases and the J segment 5 bases; nucleotides outside the gene matches: 10. CDR3 coding DNA: TGTGCCAGCAGTTCCACGGGACAGGGGCCGGGGACTGAAGCTTTCTTT. It translates to CASSSTGQGPGTEAFF.

This clonotype was recorded a few times. This chain joins TRBV9 and TRBJ2-2, with TRBD2 identical over 8 bases. The CDR3 is 21 residues long. Germline V CDR1 and CDR2: SGDLS, YYNGEE. J was trimmed by 2 bases and V by 0 bases; bases with no gene match: 18. For the CDR3, the DNA is TGTGCCAGCAGCGTAGGGGCCTTGGGAGGGACTAGATTGGCAAACACCGGGGAGCTGTTTTTT. Encoded protein: CASSVGALGGTRLANTGELFF.

This clonotype was picked up many times. The rearrangement joins TRBV6-5 to TRBJ2-3; 8 bases match TRBD1. Unmatched junction bases numbered 11, after V lost 0 bases and J lost 6 bases. The CDR3 spans 17 residues. Germline values: CDR1 MNHEY, CDR2 SVGAGI. The CDR3 nucleotides are TGTGCCAGCAGTTACTCGGGAACAGGGGGGTCGGGGGATACGCAGTATTTT. Amino acids: CASSYSGTGGSGDTQYF.

The chain uses TRBV29-1 and TRBJ2-1; 14 bases map to TRBD2. The germline CDR1 and CDR2 sequences are SQVTM and ANQGSEA. The CDR3 contains 19 residues. V lost 6 bases and J lost 6; bases outside the gene matches: 19. DNA of the CDR3: TGCAGCGTCTCCTACCCCGGGACTAGCGGGAGAGCTGGGGCCAATGAGCAGTTCTTC. Translating gives CSVSYPGTSGRAGANEQFF.

In this sample, this clonotype turned up many times. The chain links TRBV28 to TRBJ2-3, with a possible D match to TRBD2 (5 bases). This CDR3 has 15 residues. V lost 6 bases, J lost 2 bases, and 15 bases lay in between. Germline V gives CDR1 MDHEN, CDR2 SYDVKM. Here the CDR3 reads CASSVGQRATDTQYF. CDR3 DNA sequence: TGTGCCAGCAGCGTCGGGCAGAGGGCCACAGATACGCAGTATTTT.

This clonotype showed up many times. V gene TRBV7-2 combines with J gene TRBJ2-2; D might be TRBD2 (5 bases). This CDR3 has 13 residues. The ends were cut back, 5 bases at V and 5 bases at J, with 9 bases in the middle. Germline values: CDR1 SGHTA, CDR2 FQGNSA. The CDR3 region has the DNA TGTGCCAGCAGCCCGACGGGGACCGGGGAGCTGTTTTTT. It specifies CASSPTGTGELFF.

This clonotype showed up many times. The junction and the germline gene differ at one end; a read error may be behind it. This chain links TRBV12-3 or TRBV12-4 with TRBJ1-2, with unresolved D. The CDR3 loop spans 11 amino acids. CDR3 coding DNA: TGTGCCAGCAGCTCCCGGGAAACGGGTTCCTTC. The encoded protein is CASSSRETGSF.